Listed below are T cell receptor beta chains from one sample, sequenced in a study of Ad26.COV2.S vaccination and SARS-CoV-2 variants. The method was immunoSEQ multiplex PCR; TCRdb's version includes in-frame clones alone and lacks a portion of them. Altogether some 480,000 clones are present, around 88% being singletons, with the ten largest covering 9.5% to 15%. This material consisted of peripheral blood, taken in a trial of Ad26.COV2.S vaccine versus placebo. The receptor set was obtained from a person aged 18-60 years who received the Ad26.COV2.S COVID-19 vaccine or a placebo. CDR3s include the opening cysteine and the closing phenylalanine or tryptophan. A D gene is named only where the DNA matches it firmly. Clone size, where shown, is once, few, many, or a class for clones that have expanded.

D,V,J,size,CDR3,DNA
NA,TRBV12-3/TRBV12-4,TRBJ1-1,few,CASSLRGDTEAFF,TGTGCCAGCAGTTTACGGGGGGACACTGAAGCTTTCTTT
NA,TRBV19,TRBJ1-3,few,CASSISRGNTIYF,TGTGCCAGTAGTATCTCCCGCGGGAACACCATATATTTT
NA,TRBV7-2,TRBJ2-2,NA,CASSPSGNTGELFF,TGTGCCAGCAGCCCCTCGGGCAACACCGGGGAGCTGTTTTTT
TRBD1,TRBV19,TRBJ1-1,once,CASSPRDRGNTEAFF,TGTGCCAGTAGTCCGCGGGACAGGGGGAACACTGAAGCTTTCTTT
NA,TRBV19,TRBJ1-4,NA,CASTSGVEKLFF,TGTGCCAGTACAAGCGGGGTGGAAAAACTGTTTTTT
TRBD2,TRBV7-3,TRBJ2-2,NA,CASSLKGTSGNTGELFF,TGTGCCAGCAGCTTAAAAGGGACTAGCGGGAACACCGGGGAGCTGTTTTTT
TRBD2,TRBV28,TRBJ2-3,NA,CASSSPSGSGTDTQYF,TGTGCCAGCAGTTCCCCTAGCGGGAGTGGCACAGATACGCAGTATTTT
NA,TRBV28,TRBJ1-4,NA,CASSSSPPVGEKLFF,TGTGCCAGCAGTTCCAGCCCCCCGGTGGGTGAAAAACTGTTTTTT
NA,TRBV3-1/TRBV3-2,TRBJ1-1,few,CASSPQPGTQPSNTRETEAFF,TGTGCCAGCAGCCCTCAACCGGGGACACAACCGTCGAACACTAGGGAAACTGAAGCTTTCTTT
NA,TRBV6-2/TRBV6-3,TRBJ2-7,NA,CASSRSAKNRDHYEQYF,TGTGCCAGCAGTCGTTCCGCCAAAAACAGGGACCACTACGAGCAGTACTTC
TRBD1,TRBV28,TRBJ2-5,few,CASSPPGQGSQETQYF,TGTGCCAGCAGCCCTCCGGGACAGGGCAGTCAAGAGACCCAGTACTTC
NA,TRBV9,TRBJ1-1,once,CASSVSGASDTEAFF,TGTGCCAGCAGCGTATCAGGGGCGTCCGACACTGAAGCTTTCTTT
NA,TRBV4-1,TRBJ1-2,NA,CASSQEGRYGYTF,TGCGCCAGCAGCCAAGAGGGACGGTATGGCTACACCTTC
NA,TRBV2,TRBJ1-3,NA,CASSVRGGGDTIYF,TGTGCCAGCAGTGTTCGGGGGGGCGGAGACACCATATATTTT
NA,TRBV28,TRBJ2-2,NA,CASSLGGQNTGELFF,TGTGCCAGCAGTTTAGGGGGACAGAACACCGGGGAGCTGTTTTTT
NA,TRBV3-1/TRBV3-2,TRBJ1-2,NA,CASSHLVVDDGYTF,TGTGCCAGCAGCCACCTCGTCGTGGATGATGGCTACACCTTC
NA,TRBV15,TRBJ1-1,NA,CATSRDRPGPNTEAFF,TGTGCCACCAGCAGAGATCGACCGGGACCGAACACTGAAGCTTTCTTT
TRBD1,TRBV6-2/TRBV6-3,TRBJ1-2,NA,CASSTYRDSFGYTF,TGTGCCAGCAGTACCTACCGGGACAGCTTTGGCTACACCTTC
NA,TRBV7-8,TRBJ1-1,NA,CASSLAGGNTEAFF,TGTGCCAGCAGCTTAGCGGGTGGGAACACTGAAGCTTTCTTT
NA,TRBV28,TRBJ2-5,NA,CASRADAQETQYF,TGTGCCAGCAGGGCAGACGCACAAGAGACCCAGTACTTC
TRBD1,TRBV5-1,TRBJ2-1,NA,CASSTDRGGEQFF,TGCGCCAGCAGCACCGACAGGGGTGGTGAGCAGTTCTTC
TRBD2,TRBV5-1,TRBJ2-2,few,CASSPPGVAGLEKELFF,TGCGCCAGCAGCCCACCGGGGGTAGCGGGATTAGAAAAGGAGCTGTTTTTT
NA,TRBV6-1,TRBJ1-2,once,CASSETWSSYTF,TGTGCCAGCAGTGAAACCTGGTCTAGCTACACCTTC
NA,TRBV7-3,TRBJ2-1,NA,CASSPNVVSSYNEQFF,TGTGCCAGCAGCCCGAACGTGGTAAGCTCCTACAATGAGCAGTTCTTC
TRBD1,TRBV12-3/TRBV12-4,TRBJ1-2,NA,CASSLGQGYGYTF,TGTGCCAGCAGTTTAGGACAGGGGTATGGCTACACCTTC
NA,TRBV9,TRBJ1-3,NA,CASSVSRTGNTIYF,TGTGCCAGCAGCGTCAGCAGGACTGGAAACACCATATATTTT
TRBD2,TRBV2,TRBJ2-1,NA,CASSDPTSGRSYNEQFF,TGTGCCAGCAGTGACCCGACTAGCGGGCGATCCTACAATGAGCAGTTCTTC
NA,TRBV7-9,TRBJ2-7,NA,CASSSRRSSYEQYF,TGTGCCAGCAGCTCACGAAGAAGCTCCTACGAGCAGTACTTC
NA,TRBV10-3,TRBJ2-7,NA,CAISESTRGRVAYF,TGTGCCATCAGTGAGTCGACTCGGGGCAGGGTGGCGTACTTC
NA,TRBV5-1,TRBJ2-1,NA,CASSPASGDIEQFF,TGCGCCAGCAGCCCAGCTTCGGGAGATATTGAGCAGTTCTTC
NA,TRBV6-5,TRBJ1-5,NA,CASSRGPQHF,TGTGCCAGCAGTCGCGGGCCCCAGCATTTT
TRBD1,TRBV9,TRBJ2-3,NA,CASSGRTPQGADTQYF,TGTGCCAGCAGCGGACGAACCCCACAGGGGGCAGATACGCAGTATTTT
NA,TRBV29-1,TRBJ2-3,NA,CSAPGTTDFLSTDTQYF,TGCAGCGCCCCCGGGACAACTGACTTCCTTAGCACAGATACGCAGTATTTT
TRBD1,TRBV20-1,TRBJ1-1,once,CSASVLRGQGNTEAFF,TGCAGTGCTAGTGTCCTCCGGGGACAGGGGAACACTGAAGCTTTCTTT
NA,TRBV28,TRBJ2-5,NA,CASSNSQETQYF,TGTGCCAGCAGCAATAGCCAAGAGACCCAGTACTTC
TRBD1,TRBV10-3,TRBJ1-1,NA,CAISESRGTGAFF,TGTGCCATCAGTGAGTCAAGGGGGACAGGGGCTTTCTTT
TRBD1,TRBV28,TRBJ1-3,NA,CASTPSGTGVGNTIYF,TGTGCCAGCACCCCTTCCGGGACAGGGGTCGGAAACACCATATATTTT
NA,TRBV7-9,TRBJ2-2,few,CASSPLAAGELFF,TGTGCCAGCAGCCCCTTGGCGGCCGGGGAGCTGTTTTTT
NA,TRBV27,TRBJ1-4,NA,CASSRRTNEKLFF,TGTGCCAGCAGTCGACGGACGAATGAAAAACTGTTTTTT
NA,TRBV7-9,TRBJ1-3,few,CASSFGDSGNTIYF,TGTGCCAGCAGCTTCGGTGATTCTGGAAACACCATATATTTT
NA,TRBV5-4,TRBJ1-4,NA,CASSLAGSNEKLFF,TGTGCCAGCAGCTTGGCCGGATCTAATGAAAAACTGTTTTTT
NA,TRBV9,TRBJ1-1,NA,CASSVDIWTEAFF,TGTGCCAGCAGCGTAGATATTTGGACTGAAGCTTTCTTT
TRBD1,TRBV30,TRBJ1-3,NA,CAWSVRQGRNTIYF,TGTGCCTGGAGTGTAAGACAGGGAAGAAACACCATATATTTT
NA,TRBV6-6,TRBJ1-3,NA,CASSYGSGISGNTIYF,TGTGCCAGCAGTTACGGGTCCGGAATCTCTGGAAACACCATATATTTT